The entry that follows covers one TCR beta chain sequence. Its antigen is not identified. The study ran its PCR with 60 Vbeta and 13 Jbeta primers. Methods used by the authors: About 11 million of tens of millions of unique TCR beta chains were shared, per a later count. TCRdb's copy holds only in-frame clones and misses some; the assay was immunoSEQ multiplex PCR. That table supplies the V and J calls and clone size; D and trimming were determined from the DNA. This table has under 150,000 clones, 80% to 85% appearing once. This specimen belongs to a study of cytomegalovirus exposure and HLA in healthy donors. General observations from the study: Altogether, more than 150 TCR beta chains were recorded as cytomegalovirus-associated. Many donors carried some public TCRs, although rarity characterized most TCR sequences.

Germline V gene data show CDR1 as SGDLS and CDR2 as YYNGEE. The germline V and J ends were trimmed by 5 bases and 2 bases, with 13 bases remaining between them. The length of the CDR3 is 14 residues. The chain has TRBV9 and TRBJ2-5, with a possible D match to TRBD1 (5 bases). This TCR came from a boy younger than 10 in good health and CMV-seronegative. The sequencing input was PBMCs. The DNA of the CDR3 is TGTGCCAGCAGTCCCAGACAGCCACAAGAGACCCAGTACTTC. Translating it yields CASSPRQPQETQYF.